A single sample is the source of the 32 T cell receptor beta chains below, sequenced in a study of monozygotic twins with inflammatory bowel disease. TCRdb processed the 5' RACE reads again and assigns one entry to each CDR3 protein, with no DNA. This sample's clone table lists some 440,000 distinct CDR3 sequences. The source material was blood. The receptor source for this set is a human donor with ulcerative colitis or Crohn's disease, or a healthy co-twin of an affected twin (not recorded which).

The V call is TRBV20-1, the J call TRBJ1-5; the TCRdb D gene call, TRBD1, has no DNA to confirm it. The CDR3 is 16 amino acids. CDR1 is DFQATT and CDR2 is SNEGSKA in the germline V gene (reference sequence). The CDR3 reads CSAKKGGDYSNQPQHF.

This chain joins TRBV5-1 and TRBJ1-5; no DNA is available, so the TRBD1 call from TCRdb remains unchecked. This CDR3 has 15 amino acids. Germline CDR1 and CDR2: SGHRS and YFSETQ. The CDR3 loop reads CASSLGQGVNQPQHF.

J is TRBJ2-2 and V is TRBV30. The CDR3 runs to 16 residues. CDR1 GTSNPN and CDR2 SVGIG come from the germline V gene (reference sequence). The CDR3 is CAWSVPDIANTGELFF.

V usage is TRBV9 and J usage is TRBJ2-5; TCRdb indicates TRBD1, and absent DNA this call remains unverified. There are 14 residues in the CDR3. Germline V lookup: CDR1 SGDLS, CDR2 YYNGEE. The CDR3 loop is CASSVTQGGETQYF. The whole variable domain, remainder taken from reference TRBV9 and TRBJ2-5, is DSGVTQTPKHLITATGQRVTLRCSPRSGDLSVYWYQQSLDQGLQFLIQYYNGEERAKGNILERFSAQQFPDLHSELNLSSLELGDSALYFCASSVTQGGETQYFGPGTRLLVL.

V usage is TRBV7-9 and J usage is TRBJ1-5; checking the TCRdb D call of TRBD1 is not possible without DNA. Germline V CDR1 and CDR2: SEHNR, FQNEAQ (reference sequence). This CDR3 is built from 14 residues. Here the CDR3 reads CASSPDSINQPQHF.

The chain has TRBV3-1 and TRBJ2-1. The CDR3 loop spans 12 amino acids. Germline CDR1 is LGHDT and CDR2 is YNNKEL (reference sequence). CDR3 in amino acids: CASSQVRSVQFF.

This rearrangement joins TRBV7-9 to TRBJ2-3; TCRdb picks TRBD1, but there is no DNA to check that call. Germline CDR1 is SEHNR and CDR2 is FQNEAQ (reference sequence). The CDR3 runs to 16 residues. The chain's CDR3 is CASSFTGASSTDTQYF.

CDR3 residues: CASSEMVGTGNTIYF. The V call is TRBV6-1, the J call TRBJ1-3. This CDR3 spans 15 amino acids. Germline V gives CDR1 MNHNS, CDR2 SASEGT.

This chain connects TRBV7-2 to TRBJ2-1; there is no DNA to check the TCRdb D call of TRBD2. The V gene's germline CDR1 is SGHTA and CDR2 FQGNSA. CDR3 length equals 15 residues. This chain's CDR3 is CASSSGLAVPNEQFF.

The V call is TRBV9, the J call TRBJ2-2. This CDR3 comprises 13 residues. Germline V gives CDR1 SGDLS, CDR2 YYNGEE. The CDR3 loop is CASSVDLPGELFF.

The J gene is TRBJ1-5, the V gene TRBV5-5. Germline lookup yields CDR1 SGHKS and CDR2 YYEKEE (reference sequence). This CDR3 has 16 residues. The CDR3: CASSSLPGLSNQPQHF.

The chain uses TRBV20-1 and TRBJ1-4; there is no DNA to check the TCRdb D call of TRBD1. The CDR3 is made up of 14 amino acids. Germline CDR1 reads DFQATT; CDR2 reads SNEGSKA (reference sequence). CDR3 residues: CSAIRSAGVEKLFF.

V is TRBV5-1 and J is TRBJ1-1; with no DNA, the TCRdb D assignment of TRBD1 cannot be verified. The CDR3 length is 15 residues. CDR1 and CDR2 from the germline V gene are SGHRS and YFSETQ. The chain's CDR3 is CASTISGTGNTEAFF.

The chain has TRBV20-1 and TRBJ1-1; the D call of TRBD1 rests on TCRdb alone, since no DNA is present to check it. This CDR3 has 12 residues. The germline gives CDR1 DFQATT, CDR2 SNEGSKA (reference sequence). The CDR3 reads CSASDRDPEAFF.

V is TRBV6-6 and J is TRBJ1-5. The germline gives CDR1 MNHNY, CDR2 SVGAGI (reference sequence). The CDR3 is 13 amino acids. The CDR3 sequence is CASSYPDMPPQHF.

V is TRBV7-2 and J is TRBJ2-2; checking the TCRdb D call of TRBD2 is not possible without DNA. Germline V gene lookup returns CDR1 SGHTA and CDR2 FQGNSA. The CDR3 contains 16 residues. CDR3 loop: CASSFWGTSTTGELFF.

The chain carries TRBV5-4 and TRBJ2-3; lacking DNA, the TRBD1 call made by TCRdb goes unchecked. This CDR3 has 15 amino acids. Germline CDR1 reads SGHNT; CDR2 reads YYREEE (reference sequence). The chain's CDR3 is CASSQNRGAQDTQYF.

This rearrangement joins TRBV5-6 to TRBJ1-2; TCRdb names TRBD1, which stays unverified in the absence of DNA. CDR1 is SGHDT, CDR2 YYEEEE, per germline. There are 16 residues in the CDR3. The CDR3 sequence: CASSSGRGLLNYGYTF.

The rearrangement links TRBV5-1 to TRBJ2-7; checking the TCRdb D call of TRBD1 is not possible without DNA. CDR1 is SGHRS and CDR2 is YFSETQ in the germline V gene. This CDR3 has 14 amino acids. CDR3: CASSLDRGGYEQYF.

The gene calls are TRBV7-7 and TRBJ2-3. CDR3 length: 12 residues. Germline assignment: CDR1 SSHAT and CDR2 FNYEAQ (reference sequence). The CDR3 protein is CATSTRVDTQYF.

This rearrangement joins TRBV18 to TRBJ1-1. Per germline, CDR1 KGHSH and CDR2 LQKENI. CDR3 length equals 14 residues. The CDR3 sequence is CASSQQGWNTEAFF. The full variable domain, completed using reference TRBV18 and TRBJ1-1, is NAGVMQNPRHLVRRRGQEARLRCSPMKGHSHVYWYRQLPEEGLKFMVYLQKENIIDESGMPKERFSAEFPKEGPSILRIQQVVRGDSAAYFCASSQQGWNTEAFFGQGTRLTVV.

V is TRBV6-2 or TRBV6-3 and J is TRBJ1-1; TCRdb's D call, TRBD1, is unchecked because there is no DNA. CDR3 size: 15 residues. Germline CDR1 and CDR2: MNHEY and SVGEGT. CDR3 region: CASRPAVGANTEAFF.

The chain joins TRBV28 to TRBJ1-2. This CDR3 has 16 residues. CDR1 and CDR2 from the germline V gene are MDHEN and SYDVKM. The CDR3 here is CASSSPGHAGVYGYTF.

This chain uses TRBV5-1 with TRBJ2-1; the TRBD2 assignment by TCRdb is unverifiable without DNA. Germline CDR1 SGHRS, CDR2 YFSETQ. The CDR3 length is 17 residues. CDR3 loop: CASSPVAGGGVISEQFF.

The chain carries TRBV12-3 or TRBV12-4 and TRBJ2-2; without DNA, the TCRdb call of TRBD1 cannot be checked. This CDR3 has 13 amino acids. The chain's CDR3 is CASSSRVGGELFF.

The chain couples TRBV20-1 to TRBJ2-1; the TCRdb D gene call, TRBD1, has no DNA to confirm it. The CDR3 spans 15 residues. The germline gives CDR1 DFQATT, CDR2 SNEGSKA (reference sequence). The CDR3 loop is CSASGAGASYNEQFF.

The CDR3 sequence: CASRRGAYEQYF. The chain couples TRBV11-2 to TRBJ2-7; absent DNA, TCRdb's TRBD1 call cannot be checked. CDR3 length: 12 amino acids. In germline, CDR1 is SGHAT, CDR2 FQNNGV. The full variable domain, in which reference TRBV11-2 and TRBJ2-7 provide the parts outside the CDR3, is EAGVAQSPRYKIIEKRQSVAFWCNPISGHATLYWYQQILGQGPKLLIQFQNNGVVDDSQLPKDRFSAERLKGVDSTLKIQPAKLEDSAVYLCASRRGAYEQYFGPGTRLTVT.

This sequence joins TRBV5-1 and TRBJ2-7; TCRdb outputs TRBD1, but without DNA this stays unchecked. In germline, CDR1 is SGHRS, CDR2 YFSETQ. This CDR3 contains 13 residues. The CDR3 reads CASSYDSPYEQYF.

The rearrangement uses TRBV3-1 and TRBJ1-6; TCRdb lists TRBD1, though no DNA is available to test this call. Per the germline V gene, CDR1 is LGHDT and CDR2 is YNNKEL (reference sequence). CDR3 length equals 14 residues. Here the CDR3 reads CASSPRSYGSPLHF. Together with reference TRBV3-1 and TRBJ1-6, the CDR3 gives the full variable domain: DTAVSQTPKYLVTQMGNDKSIKCEQNLGHDTMYWYKQDSKKFLKIMFSYNNKELIINETVPNRFSPKSPDKAHLNLHINSLELGDSAVYFCASSPRSYGSPLHFGNGTRLTVT.

CDR3 region: CASSPVGTGELFF. This chain connects TRBV4-1 to TRBJ2-2. The CDR3 has 13 amino acids. Per the germline V gene, CDR1 is MGHRA and CDR2 is YSYEKL.

This chain uses TRBV20-1 with TRBJ2-7. This CDR3 has 12 amino acids. The germline gives CDR1 DFQATT, CDR2 SNEGSKA (reference sequence). The CDR3 loop reads CSASEDGYEQYF.

The genes are TRBV28 and TRBJ2-3. Germline values: CDR1 MDHEN, CDR2 SYDVKM. There are 13 residues in the CDR3. The chain's CDR3 is CASSLIRTDTQYF.